A selection of T cell receptor beta chains follows, all from one sample in a study of T cell repertoires in cytomegalovirus infection. TCRdb re-called the reads with MiXCR, one entry per CDR3 protein. This table holds over 150,000 distinct CDR3 sequences, approximately 17% found once. Sequencing was done on a sample of CD8+ T cells from PBMCs. The origin of the receptors is a human donor in good health (CMV status not recorded). Some clones in this sample may be carry-over from other donors' samples. CDR3s include the opening cysteine and the closing phenylalanine or tryptophan. A D gene is named only where the DNA matches it firmly. For some rows the clone size is stated as once, few or many, or as a class when expanded; others skip it.

TRBJ2-5	-	15	few	TRBV7-2	CASSLESVAQETQYF	TGTGCCAGCAGCTTAGAATCGGTCGCGCAAGAGACCCAGTACTTC
TRBJ2-5	-	16	many	TRBV7-2	CASSLDLGGIQETQYF	TGTGCCAGCAGCTTAGACCTAGGAGGGATCCAAGAGACCCAGTACTTC
TRBJ2-1	TRBD2	16	few	TRBV12-3/TRBV12-4	CASSLAAGGYGNEQFF	TGTGCCAGCAGTTTAGCGGCGGGGGGCTACGGCAATGAGCAGTTCTTC
TRBJ2-1	TRBD2	17	few	TRBV7-8	CASNLLGGGGSYNEQFF	TGTGCCAGCAACCTCCTGGGCGGGGGAGGGTCCTACAATGAGCAGTTCTTC
TRBJ1-1	-	13	few	TRBV4-1	CASSQDGGIEAFF	TGCGCCAGCAGCCAAGATGGGGGGATTGAAGCTTTCTTT
TRBJ2-7	TRBD2	12	-	TRBV29-1	CSVGGGSYEQYF	TGCAGCGTTGGGGGGGGATCCTACGAGCAGTACTTC
TRBJ1-1	TRBD1	15	many	TRBV28	CASSLGQGMNTEAFF	TGTGCCAGCAGTCTGGGACAGGGGATGAACACTGAAGCTTTCTTT
TRBJ2-1	-	11	-	TRBV29-1	CSVVGPGEQFF	TGCAGCGTTGTAGGCCCGGGAGAGCAGTTCTTC
TRBJ1-4	-	13	few	TRBV6-5	CASSYKGDEKLFF	TGTGCCAGCAGTTACAAAGGCGATGAAAAACTGTTTTTT
TRBJ1-1	TRBD1	16	few	TRBV29-1	CSARGTGADRWTEAFF	TGCAGCGCGAGGGGGACAGGGGCCGATCGGTGGACTGAAGCTTTCTTT
TRBJ2-7	-	14	few	TRBV20-1	CSARSGQGLYEQYF	TGCAGTGCTAGATCGGGGCAGGGCCTCTACGAGCAGTACTTC
TRBJ2-4	-	13	few	TRBV4-3	CASSLRGENIQYF	TGCGCCAGCAGCCTCCGGGGTGAGAACATTCAGTACTTC
TRBJ2-7	-	12	-	TRBV27	CASKGTGYEQYF	TGTGCCAGCAAAGGAACGGGTTACGAGCAGTACTTC
TRBJ1-5	-	12	few	TRBV11-2	CASSLGAQPQHF	TGTGCCAGCAGCTTAGGCGCTCAGCCCCAGCATTTT
TRBJ2-6	TRBD2	16	few	TRBV29-1	CSVGTREDSGANVQTF	TGCAGCGTTGGCACTCGGGAGGACTCTGGGGCCAACGTCCAGACTTTC
TRBJ2-7	-	13	few	TRBV4-2	CASSQALVDEQYF	TGTGCCAGCAGCCAAGCCCTCGTCGATGAGCAGTACTTC
TRBJ1-2	TRBD1	15	-	TRBV7-9	CASSDARTGGVGYTF	TGTGCCAGCAGCGATGCCCGGACAGGGGGAGTTGGCTACACCTTC
TRBJ2-1	TRBD2	15	-	TRBV6-1	CASSGRTSGYNEQFF	TGTGCCAGCAGTGGTCGGACTAGCGGTTACAATGAGCAGTTCTTC
TRBJ2-1	-	13	-	TRBV28	CASSSLASNEQFF	TGTGCCAGCAGTTCCCTAGCTTCCAATGAGCAGTTCTTC
TRBJ1-1	-	13	-	TRBV7-4	CASRVDSNTEAFF	TGTGCCAGCAGGGTTGACTCCAACACTGAAGCTTTCTTT
TRBJ1-6	TRBD1	14	once	TRBV20-1	CSARDGTDNSPLHF	TGCAGTGCTAGAGACGGGACAGATAATTCACCCCTCCACTTT
TRBJ2-3	-	13	-	TRBV12-3/TRBV12-4	CASSFGGADTQYF	TGTGCCAGCAGCTTCGGCGGCGCAGATACGCAGTATTTT
TRBJ2-3	-	11	few	TRBV12-3/TRBV12-4	CASSRGDTQYF	TGTGCCAGCAGTAGGGGAGATACGCAGTATTTT
TRBJ2-2	TRBD1	15	-	TRBV7-9	CASSLGQGNTGELFF	TGTGCCAGCAGCCTGGGACAGGGGAACACCGGGGAGCTGTTTTTT
TRBJ2-7	-	12	-	TRBV6-2/TRBV6-3	CASTHQSYEQYF	TGTGCCAGCACCCATCAGTCTTACGAGCAGTACTTC
TRBJ2-6	TRBD1	17	-	TRBV27	CASSGAKPGQGANVLTF	TGTGCCAGCAGCGGGGCTAAACCGGGACAGGGGGCCAACGTCCTGACTTTC
TRBJ2-7	-	12	few	TRBV7-6	CASSLEGSEQYF	TGTGCCAGCAGCTTAGAAGGGTCCGAGCAGTACTTC
TRBJ1-5	TRBD1	15	-	TRBV2	CASSEGQGAAQPQHF	TGTGCCAGCAGTGAGGGTCAGGGGGCTGCACAGCCCCAGCATTTT
TRBJ1-5	-	14	-	TRBV7-9	CASSSSARNQPQHF	TGTGCCAGCAGCTCCTCAGCTCGCAATCAGCCCCAGCATTTT
TRBJ2-7	-	15	-	TRBV13	CASSLRGDPTYEQYF	TGTGCCAGCAGCTTAAGGGGGGATCCCACCTACGAGCAGTACTTC
TRBJ2-2	TRBD2	20	few	TRBV20-1	CSARDITRTSGGTNTGELFF	TGCAGTGCTAGAGATATAACCAGGACTAGCGGGGGGACGAACACCGGGGAGCTGTTTTTT
TRBJ1-1	-	15	few	TRBV7-2	CASSPVVQGRTEAFF	TGTGCCAGCAGCCCAGTGGTCCAGGGGAGGACTGAAGCTTTCTTT
TRBJ2-2	-	14	few	TRBV7-6	CASSSRLNTGELFF	TGTGCCAGCAGCTCGCGGCTAAACACCGGGGAGCTGTTTTTT
TRBJ2-1	TRBD2	20	-	TRBV7-2	CASSFPSGTSGGPTYNEQFF	TGTGCCAGCAGCTTCCCCTCCGGGACTAGCGGGGGCCCCACCTACAATGAGCAGTTCTTC
TRBJ2-4	-	11	few	TRBV15	CATSRDSIQYF	TGTGCCACCAGCAGAGATAGCATTCAGTACTTC
TRBJ2-4	-	17	-	TRBV28	CASSSRLTGFLKNIQYF	TGTGCCAGCAGTTCCCGCTTAACAGGGTTTTTAAAAAACATTCAGTACTTC
TRBJ2-3	TRBD1	17	-	TRBV4-1	CASSPARDRGRTDTQYF	TGCGCCAGCAGCCCAGCTAGGGACAGGGGGCGGACAGATACGCAGTATTTT
TRBJ1-2	-	13	-	TRBV29-1	CSVEAGSGYGYTF	TGCAGCGTTGAAGCGGGTAGCGGCTATGGCTACACCTTC
TRBJ2-2	TRBD1	16	few	TRBV7-9	CASSLSRDRASGELFF	TGTGCCAGCAGCTTAAGTCGGGACAGGGCCTCCGGGGAGCTGTTTTTT
TRBJ1-2	TRBD1	14	few	TRBV28	CASSSSDRGSGYTF	TGTGCCAGCAGTTCGTCCGACAGGGGCTCTGGCTACACCTTC
TRBJ1-6	-	16	few	TRBV27	CASSPGVNGRISPLHF	TGTGCCAGCAGCCCGGGGGTCAACGGTCGGATCTCACCCCTCCACTTT
TRBJ2-7	-	16	few	TRBV20-1	CSASPHPRYRSYEQYF	TGCAGTGCTAGCCCCCACCCCAGGTACCGCTCCTACGAGCAGTACTTC
TRBJ1-5	TRBD1	14	-	TRBV20-1	CSAGTGQDYQPQHF	TGCAGTGCTGGAACCGGACAGGACTATCAGCCCCAGCATTTT
TRBJ2-1	TRBD1	13	-	TRBV7-8	CASSLTGSNEQFF	TGTGCCAGCAGCTTGACAGGGAGCAATGAGCAGTTCTTC
TRBJ2-1	-	15	once	TRBV20-1	CSARDGQSSYNEQFF	TGCAGTGCTAGAGATGGCCAGAGCTCCTACAATGAGCAGTTCTTC
TRBJ2-1	TRBD2	16	few	TRBV7-9	CASSQPSSGAYNEQFF	TGTGCCAGCAGCCAACCCTCTAGCGGGGCCTACAATGAGCAGTTCTTC
TRBJ2-3	TRBD2	15	few	TRBV7-8	CASSSFGGATDTQYF	TGTGCCAGCAGCTCCTTCGGGGGGGCCACAGATACGCAGTATTTT
TRBJ2-7	TRBD1	17	few	TRBV30	CAWSVWGTGANSYEQYF	TGTGCCTGGAGTGTATGGGGGACAGGGGCCAACTCCTACGAGCAGTACTTC